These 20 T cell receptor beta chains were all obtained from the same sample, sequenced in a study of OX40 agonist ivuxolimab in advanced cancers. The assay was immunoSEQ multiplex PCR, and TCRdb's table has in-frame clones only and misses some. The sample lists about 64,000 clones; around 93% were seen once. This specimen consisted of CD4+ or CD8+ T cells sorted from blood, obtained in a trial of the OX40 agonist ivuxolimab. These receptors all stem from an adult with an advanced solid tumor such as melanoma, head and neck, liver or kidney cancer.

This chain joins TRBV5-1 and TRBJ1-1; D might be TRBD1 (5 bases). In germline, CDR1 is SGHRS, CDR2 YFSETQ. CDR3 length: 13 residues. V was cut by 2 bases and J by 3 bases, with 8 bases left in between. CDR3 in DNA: TGCGCCAGCAGCTTACAGGAGGACACTGAAGCTTTCTTT. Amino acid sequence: CASSLQEDTEAFF.

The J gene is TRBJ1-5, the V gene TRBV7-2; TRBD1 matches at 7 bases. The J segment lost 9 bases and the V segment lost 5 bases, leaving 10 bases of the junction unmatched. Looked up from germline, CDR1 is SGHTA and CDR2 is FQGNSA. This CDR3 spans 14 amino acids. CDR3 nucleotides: TGTGCCAGCAGCCTAGACCCCTCAGGGGGGCCCCAGCATTTT. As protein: CASSLDPSGGPQHF.

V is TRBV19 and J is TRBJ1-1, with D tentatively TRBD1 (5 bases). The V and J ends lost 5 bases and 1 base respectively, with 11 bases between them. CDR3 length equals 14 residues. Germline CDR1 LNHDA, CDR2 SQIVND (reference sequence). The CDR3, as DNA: TGTGCCAGTAGTCTTGCGGGGGAGAACACTGAAGCTTTCTTT. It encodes CASSLAGENTEAFF.

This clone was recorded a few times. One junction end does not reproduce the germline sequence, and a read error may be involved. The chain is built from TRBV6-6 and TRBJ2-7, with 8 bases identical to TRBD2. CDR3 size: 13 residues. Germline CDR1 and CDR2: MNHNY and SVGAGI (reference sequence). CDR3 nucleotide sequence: TGTGCCAGCAGCTATTCGCGGGAGCGGGAGTCTAACTTC. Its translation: CASSYSRERESNF.

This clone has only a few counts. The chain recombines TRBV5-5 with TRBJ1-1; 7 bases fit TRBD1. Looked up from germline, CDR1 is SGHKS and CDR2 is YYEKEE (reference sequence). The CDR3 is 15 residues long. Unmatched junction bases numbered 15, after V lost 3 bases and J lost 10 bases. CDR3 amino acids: CASSSNQGVVIGAFF. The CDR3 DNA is TGTGCCAGCAGCTCCAACCAGGGGGTGGTTATAGGAGCTTTCTTT.

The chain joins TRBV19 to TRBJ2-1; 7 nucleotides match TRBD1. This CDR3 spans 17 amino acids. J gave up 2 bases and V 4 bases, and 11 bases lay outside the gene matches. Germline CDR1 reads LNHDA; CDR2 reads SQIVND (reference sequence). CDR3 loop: CASSTVATGIAYNEQFF. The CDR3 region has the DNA TGTGCCAGTAGTACCGTGGCGACAGGGATTGCCTACAATGAGCAGTTCTTC.

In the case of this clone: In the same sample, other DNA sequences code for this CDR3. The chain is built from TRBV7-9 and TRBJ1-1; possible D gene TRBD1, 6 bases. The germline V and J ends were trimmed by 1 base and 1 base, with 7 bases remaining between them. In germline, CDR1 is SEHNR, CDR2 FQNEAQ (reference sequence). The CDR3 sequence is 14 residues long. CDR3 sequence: CASSLVGQNTEAFF. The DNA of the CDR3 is TGTGCCAGCAGCTTAGTGGGACAGAACACTGAAGCTTTCTTT.

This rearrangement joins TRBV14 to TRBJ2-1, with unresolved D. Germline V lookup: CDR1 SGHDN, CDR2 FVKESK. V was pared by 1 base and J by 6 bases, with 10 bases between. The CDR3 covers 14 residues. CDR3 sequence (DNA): TGTGCCAGCAGCCAAGGCGTCGGCTTCAATGAGCAGTTCTTC. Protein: CASSQGVGFNEQFF.

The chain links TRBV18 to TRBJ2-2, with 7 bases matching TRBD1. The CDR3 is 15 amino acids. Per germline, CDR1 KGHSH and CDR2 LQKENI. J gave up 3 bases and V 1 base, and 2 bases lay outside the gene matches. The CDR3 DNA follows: TGTGCCAGCTCACCACGGACAGGCTACACCGGGGAGCTGTTTTTT. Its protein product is CASSPRTGYTGELFF.

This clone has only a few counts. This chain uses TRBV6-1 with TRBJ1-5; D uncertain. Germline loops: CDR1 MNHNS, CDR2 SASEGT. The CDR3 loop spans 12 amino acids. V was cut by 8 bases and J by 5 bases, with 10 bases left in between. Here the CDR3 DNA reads TGTGCCAGCCTTGAGGGTTATCAGCCCCAGCATTTT. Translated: CASLEGYQPQHF.

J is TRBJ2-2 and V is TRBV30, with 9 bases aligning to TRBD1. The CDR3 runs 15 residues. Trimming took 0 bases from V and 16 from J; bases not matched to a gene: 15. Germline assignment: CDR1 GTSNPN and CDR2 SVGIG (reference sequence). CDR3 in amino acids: CAWSVQGQGRGGGFF. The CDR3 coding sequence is TGTGCCTGGAGTGTACAGGGACAGGGAAGGGGCGGAGGGTTTTTT.

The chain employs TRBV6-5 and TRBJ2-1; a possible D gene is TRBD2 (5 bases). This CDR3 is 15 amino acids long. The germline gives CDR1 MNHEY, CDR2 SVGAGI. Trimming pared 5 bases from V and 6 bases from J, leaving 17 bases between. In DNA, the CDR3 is TGTGCCAGCAGTATACGGGATACGTGGGCCAATGAGCAGTTCTTC. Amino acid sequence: CASSIRDTWANEQFF.

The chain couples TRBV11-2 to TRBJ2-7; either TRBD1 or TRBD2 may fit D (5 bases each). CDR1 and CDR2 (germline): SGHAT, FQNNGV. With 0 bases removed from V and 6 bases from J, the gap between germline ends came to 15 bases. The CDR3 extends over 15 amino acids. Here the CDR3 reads CASSLDLPGTSEQYF. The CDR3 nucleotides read TGTGCCAGCAGCTTAGATCTGCCAGGGACCTCCGAGCAGTACTTC.

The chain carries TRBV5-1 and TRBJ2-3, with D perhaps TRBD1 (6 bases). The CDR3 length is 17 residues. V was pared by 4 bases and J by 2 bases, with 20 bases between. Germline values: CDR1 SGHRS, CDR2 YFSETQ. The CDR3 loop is CASSPQGLAIVTDTQYF. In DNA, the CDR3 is TGCGCCAGCAGCCCACAGGGTCTGGCTATTGTCACAGATACGCAGTATTTT.

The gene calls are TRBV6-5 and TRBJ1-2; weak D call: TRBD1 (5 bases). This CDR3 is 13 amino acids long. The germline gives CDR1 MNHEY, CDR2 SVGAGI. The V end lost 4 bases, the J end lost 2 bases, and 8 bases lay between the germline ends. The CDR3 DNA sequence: TGTGCCAGCAGTTGGGGCAGAAACTATGGCTACACCTTC. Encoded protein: CASSWGRNYGYTF.

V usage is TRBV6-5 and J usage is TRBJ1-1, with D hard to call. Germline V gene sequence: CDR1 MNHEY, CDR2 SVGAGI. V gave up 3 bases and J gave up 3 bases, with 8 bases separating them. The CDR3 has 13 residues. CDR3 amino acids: CASSYYWDTEAFF. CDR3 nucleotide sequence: TGTGCCAGCAGTTATTATTGGGACACTGAAGCTTTCTTT.

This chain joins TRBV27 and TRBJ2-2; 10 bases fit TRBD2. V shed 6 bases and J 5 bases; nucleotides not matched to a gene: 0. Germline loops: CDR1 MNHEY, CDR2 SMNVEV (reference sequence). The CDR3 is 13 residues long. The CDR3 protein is CASRLAGTGELFF. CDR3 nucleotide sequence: TGTGCCAGCAGACTAGCGGGGACCGGGGAGCTGTTTTTT.

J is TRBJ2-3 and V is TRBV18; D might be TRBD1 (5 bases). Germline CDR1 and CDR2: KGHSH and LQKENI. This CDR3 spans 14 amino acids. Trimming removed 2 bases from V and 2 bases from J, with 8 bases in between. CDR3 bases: TGTGCCAGCTCACCAACAGGCCCCACAGATACGCAGTATTTT. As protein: CASSPTGPTDTQYF.

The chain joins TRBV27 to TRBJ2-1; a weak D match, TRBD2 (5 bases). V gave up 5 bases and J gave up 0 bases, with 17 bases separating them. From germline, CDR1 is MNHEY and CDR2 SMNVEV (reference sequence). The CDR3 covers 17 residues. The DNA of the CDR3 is TGTGCCAGCAGTCACCTAGAAAGCGGCAGCTCCTACAATGAGCAGTTCTTC. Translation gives CASSHLESGSSYNEQFF.

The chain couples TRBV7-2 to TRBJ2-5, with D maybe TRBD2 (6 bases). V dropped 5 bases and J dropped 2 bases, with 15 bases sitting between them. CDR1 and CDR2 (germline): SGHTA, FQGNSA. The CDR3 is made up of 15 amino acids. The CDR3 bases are TGTGCCAGCAGCAGGCCCGTAGCGGTACAAGAGACCCAGTACTTC. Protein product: CASSRPVAVQETQYF.